A selection of T cell receptor beta chains follows, all from one sample in a study of T cells in Graves' hyperthyroidism and ophthalmopathy. TCRdb independently ran MiXCR on the multiplex PCR reads; one entry per CDR3 protein. The sample lists just under 750,000 distinct CDR3 sequences; 35% were seen once. Sequences were obtained from blood. All receptors come from a woman aged 40 to 55 with Graves' hyperthyroidism. The CDR3 runs from the conserved cysteine through the conserved F or W. The D gene is left open where the match is weak. The size entry is marked missing in some rows and otherwise reads once, few, many or a size class.

d_call j_call clone_size v_call cdr3_nt cdr3_aa
TRBD1 TRBJ2-5 . TRBV7-9 TGTGCCAGCAGCTTCGGACAGGGGGAACGGGAGACCCAGTACTTC CASSFGQGERETQYF
. TRBJ2-5 many TRBV7-2 TGTGCCAGCAGACCGGCCCAAACACAAGAGACCCAGTACTTC CASRPAQTQETQYF
. TRBJ1-1 . TRBV20-1 TGCAGTGCCGCCGAGGGAGGGAACACTGAAGCTTTCTTT CSAAEGGNTEAFF
. TRBJ1-2 many TRBV19 TGTGCCAGTAGTATTTCAGGGGATGACTATGGCTACACCTTC CASSISGDDYGYTF
TRBD2 TRBJ2-5 many TRBV7-9 TGTGCCAGCTCGGGAGGTCAAGAGACCCAGTACTTC CASSGGQETQYF
. TRBJ1-2 . TRBV19 TGTGCCAGTAGCACCAACGGACAGACTTTTGAGAACTATGGCTACACCTTC CASSTNGQTFENYGYTF
TRBD1 TRBJ1-1 . TRBV20-1 TGCAGTGCGCCGACAGGGGGACACAACACTGAAGCTTTCTTT CSAPTGGHNTEAFF
. TRBJ1-4 many TRBV19 TGTGCCAGTAGTCCGGGCCGATATGAAAAACTGTTTTTT CASSPGRYEKLFF
. TRBJ1-1 few TRBV6-5 TGTGCCAGCAGTTACGGGATGGCCCCCACCGCTGAAGCTTTCTTT CASSYGMAPTAEAFF
. TRBJ1-2 . TRBV10-3 TGTGCCATCAGTGAGTCGAGGGGCTACGGTGGCTACACCTTC CAISESRGYGGYTF
TRBD1 TRBJ1-1 . TRBV7-8 TGTGCCAGCAGCTTAGCCTTCCGCGGGACAGGGGTTTCTGAAGCTTTCTTT CASSLAFRGTGVSEAFF
. TRBJ1-2 . TRBV7-9 TGTGCCAGCAGCCATTCGACACCTACCTATGGCTACACCTTC CASSHSTPTYGYTF
. TRBJ1-2 . TRBV7-9 TGTGCCAGCAGCGGCATACACTATGGCTACACCTTC CASSGIHYGYTF
. TRBJ2-7 . TRBV7-2 TGTGCCAGCAGCTCCCCTACCACCACCGGGCCCCAAGTCGGGCAGTACTTC CASSSPTTTGPQVGQYF
. TRBJ2-7 many TRBV12-3/TRBV12-4 TGTGCCAGCAGTTTTGCGCTCTTCTACGAGCAGTACTTC CASSFALFYEQYF
TRBD1 TRBJ1-5 many TRBV20-1 TGCAGTGCCAGATACAGGGGGAGCCAGCCCCAGCATTTT CSARYRGSQPQHF
. TRBJ1-1 many TRBV7-8 TGTGCCAGCAGCTTAGCGTCAGCGGAGAACACTGAAGCTTTCTTT CASSLASAENTEAFF
. TRBJ2-7 many TRBV7-2 TGTGCCAGCCGATATGGGCAGGTCCACGAGCAGTACTTC CASRYGQVHEQYF
. TRBJ2-5 many TRBV5-4 TGTGCCAGCAGCTTCAGGCAACTTCAAGAGACCCAGTACTTC CASSFRQLQETQYF
. TRBJ2-5 . TRBV19 TGTGCCAGCTCACCACCGAATCGGGCTAGGGGAGAGACCCAGTACTTC CASSPPNRARGETQYF
. TRBJ2-5 few TRBV7-2 TGTGCCAGCAGCCTTTCCTGGCCGTACCAAGAGACCCAGTACTTC CASSLSWPYQETQYF
. TRBJ2-7 . TRBV7-9 TGTGCCAGCAGCTCATGGAGGGGGGGCCGCGAGCAGTACTTC CASSSWRGGREQYF
. TRBJ1-2 . TRBV10-3 TGTGCCATCTGGGGACCGACCTATGGCTACACCTTC CAIWGPTYGYTF
. TRBJ1-2 few TRBV19 TGTGCCAGTAGTATGGGGGCCCGCCCGGGTAACTATGGCTACACCTTC CASSMGARPGNYGYTF
TRBD2 TRBJ2-2 few TRBV10-3 TGTGCCAGCAGGGAGGGTGCCGGGGAGCTGTTTTTT CASREGAGELFF
. TRBJ2-7 . TRBV2 TGTGCCAGCAGTTTTGACAGGCTCAACTCCTACGAGCAGTACTTC CASSFDRLNSYEQYF
. TRBJ2-7 . TRBV12-3/TRBV12-4 TGCGCCAGCAGCCAAGCTCCGACCAGCTCCTACGAGCAGTACTTC CASSQAPTSSYEQYF
. TRBJ1-3 few TRBV5-6 TGTGCCAGCAGCTCTCAACTGGACGGAAACACCATATATTTT CASSSQLDGNTIYF
TRBD2 TRBJ2-2 few TRBV19 TGTGCCAGTACCTCCGGGACTAGTTCCACCGGGGAGCTGTTTTTT CASTSGTSSTGELFF
. TRBJ1-4 . TRBV4-3 TGCGCCAGCAGCCAAGATCATCGGGGGACTAATGAAAAACTGTTTTTT CASSQDHRGTNEKLFF
. TRBJ1-3 . TRBV6-5 TGTGCCAGCAGTTACCCTTCCGGGGGCGGTGGAAACACCATATATTTT CASSYPSGGGGNTIYF
TRBD2 TRBJ2-1 . TRBV2 TGTGCCAGCAGTGGGACTAGCGGGAGGTCGTCTAACAATGAGCAGTTCTTC CASSGTSGRSSNNEQFF
. TRBJ2-1 . TRBV29-1 TGCAGCGTTGTTCTCTACAATGAGCAGTTCTTC CSVVLYNEQFF
. TRBJ1-1 many TRBV6-6 TGTGCCAGCACAGATTCGAACACTGAAGCTTTCTTT CASTDSNTEAFF
TRBD1 TRBJ1-6 few TRBV7-2 TGTGCCAGCAGCCAACAGGGACAGGGTGGGACACCCCTCCACTTT CASSQQGQGGTPLHF
. TRBJ2-7 . TRBV2 TGTGCCAGCAGCGAGGCTCGGGGGTACTTC CASSEARGYF
. TRBJ2-7 . TRBV6-5 TGTGCCAGCAGTTACTCGATAGGGCCGGGTGGCGAGCAGTACTTC CASSYSIGPGGEQYF
. TRBJ2-3 few TRBV7-9 TGTGCCAGCAGCTATTATCTAGTCGGAGATACGCAGTATTTT CASSYYLVGDTQYF
. TRBJ2-5 . TRBV29-1 TGCAGCGAAGGGGTGTCAGAGACCCAGTACTTC CSEGVSETQYF
TRBD2 TRBJ2-2 . TRBV24-1 TGTGCCACCAGTGATTCGGGGGGGACCGGGGAGCTGCTTTTT CATSDSGGTGELLF
. TRBJ1-2 few TRBV19 TGTGCCAGTAGTACCTCGGTTGGCCGGGGCTACACCTTC CASSTSVGRGYTF
TRBD1 TRBJ2-7 . TRBV10-3 TGTGCCATCAGTGATGGGACAGGGGACTCCTACGAGCAGTACTTC CAISDGTGDSYEQYF
TRBD1 TRBJ1-1 . TRBV20-1 TGCAGTGCTAGAGACCGTGACAGGGGGGGCAGTTTGAACACTGAAGCTTTCTTT CSARDRDRGGSLNTEAFF
. TRBJ1-1 few TRBV4-3 TGCGCCAGCAGCCAAGAAGGCAGAAGTGAAGCTTTCTTT CASSQEGRSEAFF
. TRBJ2-5 many TRBV7-2 TGTGCCAGCGCCCTACTAGTCGGCCCTGAGACCCAGTACTTC CASALLVGPETQYF
TRBD1 TRBJ1-4 . TRBV20-1 TGCAGTGCAAGGACAGGGTGTGAAAAACTGTTTTTT CSARTGCEKLFF
. TRBJ1-5 . TRBV2 TGTGCCAGCACCTTTTTAGCGGGAGTGGAGACCCAGCATTTT CASTFLAGVETQHF
. TRBJ1-1 . TRBV6-5 TGTGCCAGCACCTACGGGCCGGGTGCTGAAGCTTTCTTT CASTYGPGAEAFF
. TRBJ1-2 . TRBV5-5 TGTGCCAGCAGCGCCATGCGGGTGGATGGCTACACCTTC CASSAMRVDGYTF
. TRBJ2-2 few TRBV28 TGTGCCAGCAGTGTCCCTACTTACGGTACCGGGGAGCTGTTTTTT CASSVPTYGTGELFF
TRBD2 TRBJ2-7 few TRBV24-1 TGTGCCAGCAGTTTATCGGGGGGTACCAGCTCCTACGAGCAGTACTTC CASSLSGGTSSYEQYF